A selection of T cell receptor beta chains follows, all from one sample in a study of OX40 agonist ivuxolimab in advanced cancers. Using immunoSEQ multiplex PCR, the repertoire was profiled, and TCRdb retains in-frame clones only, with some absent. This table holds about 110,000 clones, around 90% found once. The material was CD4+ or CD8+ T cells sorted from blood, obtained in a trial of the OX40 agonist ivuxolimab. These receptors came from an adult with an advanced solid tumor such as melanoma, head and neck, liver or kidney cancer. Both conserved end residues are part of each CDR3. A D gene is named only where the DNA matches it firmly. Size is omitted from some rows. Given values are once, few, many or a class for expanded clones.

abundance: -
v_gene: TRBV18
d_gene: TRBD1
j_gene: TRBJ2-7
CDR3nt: TGTGCCAGCTCACCAGCCAGGACAGGGACCTACGAGCAGTACTTC
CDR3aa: CASSPARTGTYEQYF

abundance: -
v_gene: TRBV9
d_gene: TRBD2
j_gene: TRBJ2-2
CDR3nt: TGTGCCAGCAGCGTAGTTACTAGCGGGGACACCGGGGAGCTGTTTTTT
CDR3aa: CASSVVTSGDTGELFF

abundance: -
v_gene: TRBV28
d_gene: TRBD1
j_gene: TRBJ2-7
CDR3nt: TGTGCCAGCAGGGGGACAGGGGTCGACGAGCAGTACTTC
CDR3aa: CASRGTGVDEQYF

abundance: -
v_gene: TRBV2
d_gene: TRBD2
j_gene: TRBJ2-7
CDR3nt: TGTGCCAGCATGGGACTAGCGGAATACGAGCAGTACTTC
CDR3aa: CASMGLAEYEQYF

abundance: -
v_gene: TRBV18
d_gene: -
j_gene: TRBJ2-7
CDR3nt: TGTGCCAGCTCACCCGTCGACGGGGCGGGCGAGCAGTACTTC
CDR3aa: CASSPVDGAGEQYF

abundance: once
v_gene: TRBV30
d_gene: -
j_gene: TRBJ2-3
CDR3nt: TGTGCCTGGAGTGTGAAAGGGGCTAATACGCAGTATTTT
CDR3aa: CAWSVKGANTQYF

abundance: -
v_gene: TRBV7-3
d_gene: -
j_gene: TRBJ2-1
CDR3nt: TGTGCCAGCAGCTTAACCCACCGGTCCTACAATGAGCAGTTCTTC
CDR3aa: CASSLTHRSYNEQFF

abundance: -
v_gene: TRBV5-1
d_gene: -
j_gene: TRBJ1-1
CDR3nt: TGCGCCAGCAGCTGGGATTGGCAGGAGGCTTTCTTT
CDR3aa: CASSWDWQEAFF

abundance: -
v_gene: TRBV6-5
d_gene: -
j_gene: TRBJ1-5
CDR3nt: TGTGCCAGCAGATTGACGGCCAATCAGCCCCAGCATTTT
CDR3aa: CASRLTANQPQHF

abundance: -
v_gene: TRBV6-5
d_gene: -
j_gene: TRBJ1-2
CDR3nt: TGTGCCAGCAGTTACTCGGTCAACGGCGACTATGGCTACACCTTC
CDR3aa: CASSYSVNGDYGYTF

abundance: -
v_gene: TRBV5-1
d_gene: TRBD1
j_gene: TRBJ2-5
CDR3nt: TGCGCCAGCAGCTTGGGAGGGGGCGCCCACCAAGAGACCCAGTACTTC
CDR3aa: CASSLGGGAHQETQYF

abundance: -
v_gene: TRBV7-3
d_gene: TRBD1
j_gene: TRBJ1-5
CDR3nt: TGTGCCAGCAGCTTAAATTGGGGACAGGACTACAATCAGCCCCAGCATTTT
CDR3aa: CASSLNWGQDYNQPQHF

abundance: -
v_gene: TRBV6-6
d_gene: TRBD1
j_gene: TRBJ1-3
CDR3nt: TGTGCCAGCAGCCGCGGGGGACAGGGGGTGAACACCATATATTTT
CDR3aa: CASSRGGQGVNTIYF

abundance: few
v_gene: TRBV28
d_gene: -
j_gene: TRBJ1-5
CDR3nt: TGTGCCAGCGGATCAGGTAATCAGCCCCAGCATTTT
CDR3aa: CASGSGNQPQHF

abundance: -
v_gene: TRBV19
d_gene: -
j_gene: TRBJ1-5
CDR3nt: TGTGCCAGTAGTATCTCCCCCCGCAGGGACCATCAGCCCCAGCATTTT
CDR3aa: CASSISPRRDHQPQHF

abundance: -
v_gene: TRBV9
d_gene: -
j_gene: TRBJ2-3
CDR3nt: TGTGCCAGCAGACAAGGTGGAGCGGACCACACAGATACGCAGTATTTT
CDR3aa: CASRQGGADHTDTQYF

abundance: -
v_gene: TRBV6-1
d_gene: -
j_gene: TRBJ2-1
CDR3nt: TGTGCCAGCAGTGACAGGGGCGCCAATGAGCAGTTCTTC
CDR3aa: CASSDRGANEQFF

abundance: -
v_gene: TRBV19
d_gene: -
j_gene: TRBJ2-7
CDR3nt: TGTGCCAGTAGTATCCGTCAGGGATCCTACGAGCAGTACTTC
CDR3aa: CASSIRQGSYEQYF

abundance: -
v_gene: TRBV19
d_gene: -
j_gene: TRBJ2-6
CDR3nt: TGTGCCAGTAGTAGGTTCGGAGGGGGCCTCTCTGGGGCCAACGTCCTGACTTTC
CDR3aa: CASSRFGGGLSGANVLTF

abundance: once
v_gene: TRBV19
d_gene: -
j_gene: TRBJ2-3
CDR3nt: TGTGCCAGTTTTTCCGGCAATACGCAGTATTTT
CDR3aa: CASFSGNTQYF

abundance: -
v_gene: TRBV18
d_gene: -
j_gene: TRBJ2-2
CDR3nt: TGTGCCAGCTCACCACCTAACCCGTCCGGCCTAGACGGGGAGCTGTTTTTT
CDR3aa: CASSPPNPSGLDGELFF

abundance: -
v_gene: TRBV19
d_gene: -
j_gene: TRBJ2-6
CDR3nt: TGTGCCAGTAGTACAGGGGAAGCAGGGGCCAACGTCCTGACTTTC
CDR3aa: CASSTGEAGANVLTF

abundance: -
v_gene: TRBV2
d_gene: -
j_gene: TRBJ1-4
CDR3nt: TGTGCCAGCAGTGAAGTGGGGTTCGAGGGTGAAAAACTGTTTTTT
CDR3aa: CASSEVGFEGEKLFF

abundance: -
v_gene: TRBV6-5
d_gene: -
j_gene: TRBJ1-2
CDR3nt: TGTGCCAGCAGTTCCCCTTACGAGGGAAAACTCTATGGCTACACCTTC
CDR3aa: CASSSPYEGKLYGYTF

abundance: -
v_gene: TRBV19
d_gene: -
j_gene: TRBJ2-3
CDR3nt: TGTGCCAGTAGTCCCGGACTGTTACTCACAGATACGCAGTATTTT
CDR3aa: CASSPGLLLTDTQYF

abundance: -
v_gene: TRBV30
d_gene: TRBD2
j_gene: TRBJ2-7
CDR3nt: TGTGCCTGGAGTGTAGGGACTAGCGGAACCTACGAGCAGTACTTC
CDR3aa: CAWSVGTSGTYEQYF

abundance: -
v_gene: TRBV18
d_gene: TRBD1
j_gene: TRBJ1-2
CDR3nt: TGTGCCAGCTCACAGATGGACCGGGACAGGACGTCTAACTATGGCTACACCTTC
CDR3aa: CASSQMDRDRTSNYGYTF

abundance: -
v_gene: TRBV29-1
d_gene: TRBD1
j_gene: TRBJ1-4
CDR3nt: TGCAGCGGAGGGACAGCTAATAATGAAAAACTGTTTTTT
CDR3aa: CSGGTANNEKLFF